The 29 T cell receptor beta chains below all came from one sample that was sequenced in a study of tumor-infiltrating lymphocytes in primary liver carcinoma. Joint extraction of RNA and DNA used roughly 17-32 mg of bulk tissue that was unsorted. Using a constant-region primer together with ProtoScript II reverse transcriptase, TCR beta cDNA was made from 450 to 600 ng of total RNA. Employing slightly modified ARM-PCR, three nested multiplex PCR rounds were run, and these gave rise to the TCR beta libraries. The two initial PCR rounds, roughly 11 cycles each, used TRBV1-TRBV30 forward and C-beta reverse primers. MiXCR, applied by TCRdb to the multiplex PCR reads, yields one record per CDR3 protein. This sample has fewer than 30,000 distinct CDR3 sequences, with about three quarters found just once. The sample consisted of liver tumor tissue from sampling region 3. Subset meaning: tumor region T3, left-lateral pole. These receptors all stem from a man aged 35 to 55 with primary liver carcinoma and hepatitis B virus infection.

Concerning this clonotype: No conserved phenylalanine or tryptophan ends this CDR3, so it is likely a read error. Because the CDR3's place on the DNA is in doubt, the DNA is left out and the CDR3 is given as listed by TCRdb. The V call is TRBV12-3 or TRBV12-4, the J call TRBJ2-7; the DNA was not compared with TRBD1, the D call given in the table. The CDR3 has 15 residues if both end residues are counted. The CDR3 sequence: CASNLGQGANYEKYY.

V and J are TRBV10-2 and TRBJ1-2; 7 nucleotides agree with TRBD1. V lost 8 bases, J lost 5 bases, and 5 bases stayed unmatched. In germline, CDR1 is WSHSY, CDR2 SAAADI. CDR3 length: 12 amino acids. CDR3 sequence reads: CASAGTAYGYTF. CDR3 coding DNA: TGCGCCAGCGCCGGGACAGCATATGGCTACACCTTC.

As regards this clonotype: A read error may account for a junction end that differs from germline. The J gene is TRBJ2-3, the V gene TRBV12-3 or TRBV12-4, with D perhaps matching TRBD1 (5 bases). The CDR3 has 13 residues. Here the CDR3 DNA reads TGTGCCAGCAGGCTGACGGACACAGATACGCATTATTTT. Its protein is CASRLTDTDTHYF.

Note on this clonotype: Germline is not matched at one junction end, which may reflect a read error. The chain recombines TRBV5-6 with TRBJ2-3; perhaps TRBD2 as D (6 bases). From germline, CDR1 is SGHDT and CDR2 YYEEEE. The CDR3 totals 13 residues. This CDR3 is CASSFGSTYTQYF. CDR3 coding DNA: TGTGCCAGCAGTTTCGGGAGCACATATACGCAGTATTTT.

V usage is TRBV24-1 and J usage is TRBJ2-5; the D is unclear. Between the trimmed V and J ends, which lost 9 bases and 3 bases, there was a span of 19 bases. This CDR3 has 15 amino acids. Germline V gives CDR1 KGHDR, CDR2 SFDVKD. CDR3 nucleotide sequence: TGTGCCACCTCCGCAATGGATCCTCGTAAAGAGACCCAGTACTTC. Encoded protein: CATSAMDPRKETQYF.

V gene TRBV28 combines with J gene TRBJ2-3; D is unresolved. Germline CDR1 is MDHEN and CDR2 is SYDVKM. V was clipped by 4 bases and J by 5 bases, with 16 bases between them. The CDR3 loop spans 15 amino acids. In DNA form, the CDR3 reads TGTGCCAGCAGTTCGCCGACGGAGTTAATAGATACGCAGTATTTT. Translated, it gives CASSSPTELIDTQYF. Full variable domain (rest looked up from reference TRBV28 and TRBJ2-3): DVKVTQSSRYLVKRTGEKVFLECVQDMDHENMFWYRQDPGLGLRLIYFSYDVKMKEKGDIPEGYSVSREKKERFSLILESASTNQTSMYLCASSSPTELIDTQYFGPGTRLTVL.

To note about this clonotype: This may be a read error, as it is one base from a much larger clone. The chain has TRBV20-1 and TRBJ2-1, with TRBD2 matching over 8 bases. The CDR3 runs to 14 residues. Germline trimming cut 7 bases from V and 10 bases from J; bases unmatched to any gene: 15. CDR1 is DFQATT and CDR2 is SNEGSKA in the germline V gene (reference sequence). For the CDR3, the DNA is TGCAGTGGTTTAGCGGGATCTCCCTGGGGAGAGCAGTTCTTC. This encodes CSGLAGSPWGEQFF.

This clonotype is labeled medium-sized (0.01 to 0.1%). This sequence joins TRBV4-1 and TRBJ1-1, with D possibly matching TRBD1 (5 bases). The CDR3 contains 14 residues. The germline V gene encodes CDR1 MGHRA and CDR2 YSYEKL. V lost 0 bases and J 8 bases, leaving 13 bases between the germline ends. The CDR3 loop reads CASSQDRGGLEAFF. DNA for the CDR3: TGCGCCAGCAGCCAAGACCGCGGGGGATTAGAAGCTTTCTTT.

This clonotype was picked up one time. A read error is possible here, since a much larger clone lies one base away. The chain recombines TRBV20-1 with TRBJ2-1; a possible D gene is TRBD2 (6 bases). The germline CDR1 and CDR2 sequences are DFQATT and SNEGSKA (reference sequence). This CDR3 has 14 amino acids. The CDR3 DNA reads as TGCAATGCTAGTATACAGCGGGCTATCAATGAGCAGTTCTTC. Its protein product is CNASIQRAINEQFF.

Note on this clonotype: One end of the junction is discordant with germline, which a read error may explain. The CDR3 sequence: CAISSLGQNYEQYF. In DNA, the CDR3 is TGCGCCATCAGCTCATTAGGGCAAAACTACGAGCAGTACTTC. This sequence joins TRBV11-2 and TRBJ2-7; D is unresolved. CDR1 and CDR2 (germline): SGHAT, FQNNGV. This CDR3 has 14 residues.

As for this clonotype: The junction departs from germline at one end; a sequencing error may be responsible. The chain joins TRBV4-1 to TRBJ2-7; D is perhaps TRBD1 or TRBD2 (5 bases each). Germline assignment: CDR1 MGHRA and CDR2 YSYEKL. This CDR3 has 14 residues. As DNA, the CDR3 is TGCGCCAGCAGCTTGAGGGACGAGCTCGGCGAGCTGTATTTC. Its protein product is CASSLRDELGELYF.

Concerning this clonotype itself: A much bigger clone sits one base away, suggesting this may be a read error. The rearrangement uses TRBV11-2 and TRBJ2-7; a possible D gene is TRBD2 (5 bases). Germline V lookup: CDR1 SGHAT, CDR2 FQNNGV. The V and J ends lost 0 bases and 0 bases respectively, with 15 bases between them. This CDR3 is 17 amino acids long. CDR3 loop: CASSLDFGIPSSYEQYF. In DNA, the CDR3 is TGTGCCAGCAGCTTAGACTTCGGGATACCCAGCTCCTACGAGCAGTACTTC.

As to this clonotype: This CDR3 is missing its conserved last phenylalanine or tryptophan, likely due to a read error. It is unclear where the CDR3 begins or ends on the DNA, so no DNA is shown, and the CDR3 is as TCRdb lists it. This chain links TRBV28 with TRBJ2-7; TRBD1 is taken as the D call from the table, unchecked against the DNA. In germline, CDR1 is MDHEN, CDR2 SYDVKM. 14 amino acids form the CDR3, both terminal residues included. This CDR3 is CASSPTGGPYEQYY.

This clonotype was picked up a small number of times. At one end, the junction sequence differs from germline, possibly due to a read error. The rearrangement uses TRBV6-1 and TRBJ2-1; no clear D. Germline CDR1 reads MNHNS; CDR2 reads SASEGT. This CDR3 has 13 residues. This CDR3 reads CVSSEALSHEQFF. The CDR3 DNA is TGTGTCAGCAGTGAAGCCCTCAGTCACGAGCAGTTCTTC.

Worth noting for this clonotype: The conserved final phenylalanine or tryptophan is absent from the CDR3, which likely points to a read error. The chain employs TRBV5-4 and TRBJ2-7; tentatively, D is TRBD2 (5 bases). CDR3 length: 13 amino acids. Trimming removed 5 bases at V and 5 bases at J, with 14 bases between. Germline V gene sequence: CDR1 SGHNT, CDR2 YYREEE (reference sequence). CDR3 amino acids: CASSLYSSDEQYI. The CDR3 nucleotides are TGTGCCAGCAGTCTCTATAGTAGCGACGAGCAGTACATC.

About this clonotype: The conserved phenylalanine or tryptophan normally closing the CDR3 is absent here, so this likely arose from a read error. The chain is built from TRBV11-2 and TRBJ2-5; 8 bases are shared with TRBD2. Germline assignment: CDR1 SGHAT and CDR2 FQNNGV. This CDR3 is built from 16 residues. The CDR3 coding sequence is TGTGCCAGCAGCCAAACACTTGGCGGGGGGAAAGAGACTCAGTACCTC. It translates to CASSQTLGGGKETQYL.

Concerning this clonotype itself: It is unclear where the CDR3 begins or ends on the DNA, so no DNA is shown, and the CDR3 is as TCRdb lists it. The J gene is TRBJ2-2, the V gene TRBV4-1; the listed D gene, TRBD2, was not tested against the DNA. The CDR3 spans 18 amino acids, including both terminal residues. The V gene's germline CDR1 is MGHRA and CDR2 YSYEKL. The CDR3 here is CASSQGASGRLGTGSCFF.

This clonotype showed up just once. The V gene is TRBV4-2, the J gene TRBJ1-5; D gene ambiguous. CDR3 length: 16 residues. The germline V gene has CDR1 LGHNA and CDR2 YNFKEQ. V lost 0 bases to trimming and J lost 3 bases, with 12 bases between them. Here the CDR3 DNA reads TGTGCCAGCAGCCAAGAGCCCGGAATTAACAATCAGCCCCAGCATTTT. It encodes CASSQEPGINNQPQHF.

Regarding this clonotype: The CDR3 carries no conserved terminal phenylalanine or tryptophan, so it likely arises from a read error. The chain links TRBV5-6 to TRBJ2-2; 10 nucleotides align to TRBD1. The V gene's germline CDR1 is SGHDT and CDR2 YYEEEE. The CDR3 is 15 amino acids. CDR3 sequence reads: CASSSGTGVTGDLFS. Written as DNA, the CDR3 is TGTGCCAGCAGCTCAGGGACAGGGGTGACCGGGGATCTGTTTTCT.

Of note for this clonotype: At one end, the junction sequence differs from germline, possibly due to a read error. The V call is TRBV12-3 or TRBV12-4, the J call TRBJ1-2; D possibly corresponds to TRBD1 (6 bases). This CDR3 is built from 13 residues. CDR3: CAISLGLGAGYTF. Here the CDR3 DNA reads TGTGCCATCAGTTTAGGACTGGGGGCTGGCTACACCTTC.

With respect to this clonotype: Germline is not matched at one junction end, which may reflect a read error. This sequence joins TRBV10-3 and TRBJ2-7; 16 positions match TRBD2. The CDR3 sequence is 19 residues long. The V gene's germline CDR1 is ENHRY and CDR2 SYGVKD. This chain's CDR3 is CPITEQSGLAGGFSYEQYF. CDR3 DNA sequence: TGTCCCATCACCGAACAATCGGGACTAGCGGGAGGGTTCTCCTACGAGCAGTACTTC.

A word on this clonotype: One junction end does not reproduce the germline sequence, and a read error may be involved. The chain couples TRBV11-3 to TRBJ2-2; perhaps TRBD2 as D (5 bases). CDR1 is SGHNT, CDR2 YENEEA, per germline. This CDR3 has 15 amino acids. The CDR3 region is CTRRRLKHITGELFF. DNA of the CDR3: TGTACCAGGAGGCGCCTTAAACACATCACCGGGGAGTTGTTTTTT.

This clonotype was detected once. The conserved closing phenylalanine or tryptophan is absent in this CDR3, likely reflecting a read error. This chain uses TRBV11-2 with TRBJ2-5; 8 nucleotides align to TRBD2. Germline V gene sequence: CDR1 SGHAT, CDR2 FQNNGV. The CDR3 covers 16 residues. In DNA, the CDR3 is TGTGCCAGTAGCCAAACTCCTGGCGGGGGGAAAGAGGCCCAGTACCCC. It encodes CASSQTPGGGKEAQYP.

On this clonotype: At one end the junction does not follow the germline gene, possibly because of a read error. The chain links TRBV13 to TRBJ1-6; D gene unclear. Germline V CDR1 and CDR2: PRHDT, FYEKMQ (reference sequence). The CDR3 contains 13 residues. The CDR3 coding sequence is TGTGCCAACAGCTTTTATAAGGTCCCACCCCTCCACTTT. Protein product: CANSFYKVPPLHF. Variable domain in full (rest from reference TRBV13 and TRBJ1-6): AAGVIQSPRHLIKEKRETATLKCYPIPRHDTVYWYQQGPGQDPQFLISFYEKMQSDKGSIPDRFSAQQFSDYHSELNMSSLELGDSALYFCANSFYKVPPLHFGNGTRLTVT.

This clonotype was found many times. The chain uses TRBV4-2 and TRBJ2-5, with 10 bases matching TRBD2. CDR3 length: 19 amino acids. V shed 0 bases and J 5 bases; nucleotides not matched to a gene: 15. The germline CDR1 and CDR2 sequences are LGHNA and YNFKEQ. In DNA form, the CDR3 reads TGTGCCAGCAGCCAAGATTCTTTTAGCGGGAGGTTTAGTTCGGAGACCCAGTACTTC. It yields the protein CASSQDSFSGRFSSETQYF.

Notes on this clonotype: Germline and junction disagree at one end, which may indicate a read error. The V gene is TRBV6-5, the J gene TRBJ2-7; maybe TRBD2 (5 bases). The germline gives CDR1 MNHEY, CDR2 SVGAGI. This CDR3 spans 14 amino acids. CDR3 DNA sequence: TGTGTCAGCAGTTTTACTGGGAGTAGCGACGAGCAGTATTTC. Protein product: CVSSFTGSSDEQYF.

On this clonotype: The missing conserved phenylalanine or tryptophan at the end of this CDR3 makes a read error likely. V usage is TRBV7-9 and J usage is TRBJ2-7; 8 nucleotides match TRBD1. The germline V gene has CDR1 SEHNR and CDR2 FQNEAQ (reference sequence). CDR3 size: 14 residues. The CDR3 DNA is TGTGCCAGCAGTCAGACAGGGGAGTTCTACGGGCAGTACTTA. It is translated as CASSQTGEFYGQYL.

This clonotype has a handful of counts. The chain carries TRBV20-1 and TRBJ2-2, with TRBD1 matching 9 bases. With V trimmed by 5 bases and J by 6 bases, 10 bases remained unmatched. This CDR3 comprises 15 residues. Germline assignment: CDR1 DFQATT and CDR2 SNEGSKA (reference sequence). The CDR3 DNA follows: TGCAGTGCTCTTACCAGGGACAGGGTCGCCGGGGAGCTGTTTTTT. Translated, it gives CSALTRDRVAGELFF.

About this clonotype itself: A single base separates this from a much larger clone, so it may be a read error. This is likely a read error, given that the CDR3 carries no conserved phenylalanine or tryptophan at its end. The chain uses TRBV5-1 and TRBJ2-7; 9 bases are a match to TRBD1. This CDR3 region has 16 residues. Germline V gene data show CDR1 as SGHRS and CDR2 as YFSETQ. J gave up 4 bases and V 4 bases, and 12 bases lay outside the gene matches. CDR3 DNA sequence: TGCGCCAGCAGCCCTGGACAGGGGAGGGTTATTTACGAGCAGTACCTC. It translates to CASSPGQGRVIYEQYL.